The clone carrying this TCR beta chain has only a few counts. As yet, its antigen is unknown. This sample is part of a study of Graves' ophthalmopathy and Graves' hyperthyroidism. CDR3 length: 16 residues. Germline CDR1 and CDR2: DFQATT and SNEGSKA (reference sequence). V dropped 2 bases and J dropped 0 bases, with 17 bases sitting between them. Regarding the study as a whole: Most thyroid-expanded clonotypes exceeding 0.001 frequency were also found in blood. Between ophthalmopathy and stable hyperthyroidism, a 13-signature model drew a separation with approximately 90% sensitivity and roughly 80% specificity.

Amplification of the TCR beta CDR3 regions used RNA transcripts (as template). Following a first-round RT-PCR that used HTBI primers, a second-round multiplex PCR was carried out. TCRdb analysed the multiplex PCR reads with MiXCR anew, one entry per CDR3 protein. The data hold about 550,000 distinct CDR3 sequences, with approximately 35% observed a single time. The sample comprised peripheral blood or thyroid tissue (not recorded which). The receptor comes from an adult man with Graves' hyperthyroidism. V gene TRBV20-1 combines with J gene TRBJ2-7, with D unresolved. In DNA, the CDR3 is TGCAGTGCTAGATTCCTCCCAACAGAAACCTCCTACGAGCAGTACTTC. Protein sequence: CSARFLPTETSYEQYF.